A single sample gave rise to the 23 T cell receptor beta chains below, sequenced in a study of Ad26.COV2.S vaccination and SARS-CoV-2 variants. The repertoire was sequenced with immunoSEQ multiplex PCR; TCRdb's copy has only in-frame clones and lacks some. The sample shows about 100,000 clones, less than 85% of them seen only once. The source was peripheral blood, collected after recovery from COVID-19. These receptors were taken from a human donor who had recovered from COVID-19.

As concerns this clone: Within the sample, other DNA sequences also encode this same CDR3. V usage is TRBV11-2 and J usage is TRBJ1-1; 8 bases agree with TRBD1. V was pared by 5 bases and J by 5 bases, with 4 bases of the junction left unmatched. The germline CDR1 and CDR2 sequences are SGHAT and FQNNGV. CDR3 length: 13 amino acids. The DNA for the CDR3 is TGTGCCAGCAGCCTGGACAGGGATACTGAAGCTTTCTTT. It encodes CASSLDRDTEAFF.

V gene TRBV6-1 combines with J gene TRBJ1-6, with no clear D. V lost 4 bases, J lost 2 bases, and 12 bases lay in between. The CDR3 runs to 16 residues. The germline CDR1 and CDR2 sequences are MNHNS and SASEGT. The DNA for the CDR3 is TGTGCCAGCAGTGCTTCCCGGGTCGCCTATAATTCACCCCTCCACTTT. Encoded protein: CASSASRVAYNSPLHF.

V and J are TRBV5-5 and TRBJ1-2, with D unresolved. The germline CDR1 and CDR2 sequences are SGHKS and YYEKEE (reference sequence). CDR3 length equals 14 residues. Between the trimmed V and J ends, which lost 2 bases and 2 bases, there was a span of 10 bases. The CDR3 reads CASSLDGGNYGYTF. The DNA of the CDR3 is TGTGCCAGCAGCTTAGACGGCGGCAACTATGGCTACACCTTC.

This clone was counted once. The chain uses TRBV27 and TRBJ2-7, with TRBD1 identical over 9 bases. CDR3 size: 14 residues. After removal of 5 bases from V and 3 bases from J, the junction contained 5 bases not matched to a gene. Per germline, CDR1 MNHEY and CDR2 SMNVEV (reference sequence). The CDR3 is CASSPEDRGYEQYF. In DNA form, the CDR3 reads TGTGCCAGCAGTCCGGAGGACAGGGGCTACGAGCAGTACTTC.

The chain carries TRBV9 and TRBJ2-7; 7 bases match TRBD2. The V gene's germline CDR1 is SGDLS and CDR2 YYNGEE. After removal of 2 bases from V and 2 bases from J, the junction contained 4 bases not matched to a gene. CDR3 length: 14 residues. In DNA, the CDR3 is TGTGCCAGCAGCGTCCAAGGGACTACCTACGAGCAGTACTTC. Residues: CASSVQGTTYEQYF.

This clone came up once. This chain uses TRBV7-6 with TRBJ1-1, with TRBD1 identical over 10 bases. The V segment lost 1 base and the J segment 3 bases; nucleotides outside the gene matches: 2. This CDR3 spans 15 amino acids. Germline values: CDR1 SGHVS, CDR2 FNYEAQ. The CDR3, as DNA: TGTGCCAGCAGCTTAGATGGACAGGGGGACACTGAAGCTTTCTTT. It yields the protein CASSLDGQGDTEAFF.

This rearrangement joins TRBV10-2 to TRBJ2-3; D is unclear. The V gene's germline CDR1 is WSHSY and CDR2 SAAADI. The CDR3 contains 13 residues. V lost 3 bases and J lost 0, with 4 bases in between. In DNA form, the CDR3 reads TGCGCCAGCAGTGATGTGAGCACAGATACGCAGTATTTT. Its translation is CASSDVSTDTQYF.

The chain has TRBV4-1 and TRBJ2-7; TRBD1 matches 9 bases. V gave up 2 bases and J gave up 4 bases; unmatched junction bases: 18. Per germline, CDR1 MGHRA and CDR2 YSYEKL. CDR3 length: 19 amino acids. CDR3 nucleotide sequence: TGCGCCAGCAGCCAACGCCATTCTCCCTCCGGGACAGGGTTTTACGAGCAGTACTTC. Amino acids: CASSQRHSPSGTGFYEQYF.

This clone came up a few times. This chain connects TRBV4-3 to TRBJ2-7; 7 nucleotides agree with TRBD2. Germline V gene lookup returns CDR1 LGHNA and CDR2 YSLEER. Losses at the gene ends were 0 bases for V and 4 bases for J; bases not matched to a gene: 6. The CDR3 loop spans 15 amino acids. In DNA, the CDR3 is TGCGCCAGCAGCCAAGATCCGGGGCGGGGGTACGAGCAGTACTTC. Translated, it gives CASSQDPGRGYEQYF.

The V and J genes are TRBV5-6 and TRBJ1-4; D not certain. V lost 0 bases to trimming and J lost 4 bases, with 10 bases between them. The CDR3 covers 15 residues. Germline V gene sequence: CDR1 SGHDT, CDR2 YYEEEE. The CDR3 coding sequence is TGTGCCAGCAGCTTGGGGATCTGGGGTAATGAAAAACTGTTTTTT. Protein product: CASSLGIWGNEKLFF. Full variable domain (outside the CDR3, taken from reference TRBV5-6 and TRBJ1-4): DAGVTQSPTHLIKTRGQQVTLRCSPKSGHDTVSWYQQALGQGPQFIFQYYEEEERQRGNFPDRFSGHQFPNYSSELNVNALLLGDSALYLCASSLGIWGNEKLFFGSGTQLSVL.

The CDR3, as DNA: TGTGCCAGTACCCTCGATGGGGGCGGGGGAGCTTACAATGAGCAGTTCTTC. This gives the protein CASTLDGGGGAYNEQFF. This chain joins TRBV19 and TRBJ2-1; weak D call: TRBD2 (7 bases). V was shortened by 7 bases and J by 4 bases, with 23 bases between the two germline ends. Germline assignment: CDR1 LNHDA and CDR2 SQIVND (reference sequence). The CDR3 has 17 amino acids.

This chain joins TRBV28 and TRBJ1-5, with TRBD1 identical over 9 bases. V shed 7 bases and J 7 bases; nucleotides not matched to a gene: 5. This CDR3 is built from 13 residues. Germline CDR1 is MDHEN and CDR2 is SYDVKM. DNA for the CDR3: TGTGCCAGCACCGGGACAGGGAACCAGCCCCAGCATTTT. Translated: CASTGTGNQPQHF.

This clone was seen a few times. This chain links TRBV28 with TRBJ1-5; D is perhaps TRBD1 (5 bases). The CDR3 runs to 12 residues. Germline assignment: CDR1 MDHEN and CDR2 SYDVKM. The germline V and J ends were trimmed by 10 bases and 0 bases, with 7 bases remaining between them. The CDR3 DNA reads TGTGCCACCAGGGATAGCAATCAGCCCCAGCATTTT. Residues: CATRDSNQPQHF.

V is TRBV27 and J is TRBJ1-4; 8 bases agree with TRBD1. This CDR3 comprises 16 residues. Trimming cost V 5 bases and J 3 bases; bases outside gene matches: 8. Germline CDR1 MNHEY, CDR2 SMNVEV (reference sequence). CDR3 loop: CASSPGQGWANEKLFF. The CDR3 bases are TGTGCCAGCAGTCCAGGACAGGGTTGGGCTAATGAAAAACTGTTTTTT.

J is TRBJ1-6 and V is TRBV19, with unresolved D. This CDR3 is built from 13 residues. CDR1 is LNHDA, CDR2 SQIVND, per germline (reference sequence). Trimming removed 3 bases from V and 8 bases from J, with 8 bases in between. CDR3 sequence: CASSIRIDSPLHF. The CDR3 region has the DNA TGTGCCAGTAGTATTAGGATTGATTCACCCCTCCACTTT.

The CDR3, as DNA: TGTGCCAGCAGCCGACAGGGGAATTCACCCCTCCACTTT. As protein: CASSRQGNSPLHF. J is TRBJ1-6 and V is TRBV2; 8 bases are a match to TRBD1. With 6 bases clipped from V and 7 bases from J, the junction kept 2 bases outside the gene matches. The CDR3 is 13 residues long. Germline loops: CDR1 SNHLY, CDR2 FYNNEI.

The rearrangement joins TRBV28 to TRBJ1-3; D not resolved. Trimming shortened V by 5 bases and J by 1 base, and 9 bases separated the two germline ends. CDR1 and CDR2 from the germline V gene are MDHEN and SYDVKM. The CDR3 is made up of 14 amino acids. The CDR3 coding sequence is TGTGCCAGCAGTAGGGAGCTATCTGGAAACACCATATATTTT. It is translated as CASSRELSGNTIYF. Full variable domain (outside the CDR3, taken from reference TRBV28 and TRBJ1-3): DVKVTQSSRYLVKRTGEKVFLECVQDMDHENMFWYRQDPGLGLRLIYFSYDVKMKEKGDIPEGYSVSREKKERFSLILESASTNQTSMYLCASSRELSGNTIYFGEGSWLTVV.

This clone was observed a single time. The chain combines TRBV28 with TRBJ1-6, with TRBD1 as a possible D gene (5 bases). Deletions cut 5 bases from V and 7 bases from J, with 18 bases between. This CDR3 contains 16 residues. Germline assignment: CDR1 MDHEN and CDR2 SYDVKM. The CDR3 nucleotides are TGTGCCAGCAGTCTTCGGGGGTCTGGGCAAAATTCACCCCTCCACTTT. Protein product: CASSLRGSGQNSPLHF.

CDR3 coding DNA: TGTGCCAGCTCACCACGCGAACAGGGGGGAAGTCAGCCCCAGCATTTT. Its translation: CASSPREQGGSQPQHF. This rearrangement joins TRBV18 to TRBJ1-5, with 8 bases identical to TRBD1. The CDR3 has 16 amino acids. The germline V gene has CDR1 KGHSH and CDR2 LQKENI. V was clipped by 1 base and J by 6 bases; unmatched bases: 8.

The V call is TRBV28, the J call TRBJ1-3, with a weak D call TRBD1 (5 bases). This CDR3 is 13 amino acids long. The V end lost 7 bases, the J end lost 0 bases, and 7 bases lay between the germline ends. CDR1 is MDHEN and CDR2 is SYDVKM in the germline V gene. The CDR3 loop is CASTRGSGNTIYF. In DNA, the CDR3 is TGTGCCAGCACAAGGGGCTCTGGAAACACCATATATTTT.

This rearrangement joins TRBV5-6 to TRBJ2-5, with 8 bases fitting TRBD2. This CDR3 comprises 16 residues. Germline CDR1 reads SGHDT; CDR2 reads YYEEEE. V lost 0 bases, J lost 4 bases, and 8 bases stayed unmatched. Here the CDR3 reads CASSLEPSGGGETQYF. In DNA form, the CDR3 reads TGTGCCAGCAGCTTGGAACCCAGCGGGGGTGGAGAGACCCAGTACTTC.

The chain carries TRBV5-1 and TRBJ2-2, with D hard to call. Trimming stripped 4 bases from V and 2 bases from J, with 3 bases between. Germline loops: CDR1 SGHRS, CDR2 YFSETQ. CDR3 size: 12 residues. CDR3 residues: CASSLNTGELFF. CDR3 nucleotides: TGCGCCAGCAGCCTCAACACCGGGGAGCTGTTTTTT. The full variable domain, with the rest looked up from reference TRBV5-1 and TRBJ2-2, is KAGVTQTPRYLIKTRGQQVTLSCSPISGHRSVSWYQQTPGQGLQFLFEYFSETQRNKGNFPGRFSGRQFSNSRSEMNVSTLELGDSALYLCASSLNTGELFFGEGSRLTVL.

The chain combines TRBV23-1 with TRBJ2-4, with D possibly TRBD1 on 5 matching bases. TRBV23-1 qualifies as an ORF whose function is uncertain. This CDR3 has 19 amino acids. V was shortened by 1 base and J by 1 base, with 20 bases between the two germline ends. CDR3 bases: TGCGCCAGCAGTCAATTAATGCAGGGCCGGACAAAGGCCAAAAACATTCAGTACTTC. Amino acids: CASSQLMQGRTKAKNIQYF.